Shown below are 16 T cell receptor beta chains from a single sample sequenced in a study of regulatory T cells in long-lasting Graves disease. Time point in this sample: newly diagnosed GD, antithyroid drugs for less than 3 months. Following extraction of RNA from PBMCs, that RNA was used to make the TCR library. The authors built TCR beta libraries using iRepertoire HTBI primers and Arm-PCR of CDR3 regions. Via MiXCR, TCRdb re-called the multiplex PCR reads, giving one row per CDR3 protein. The sample records 400,000 to 550,000 distinct CDR3 sequences, just under 15% being singletons. This sample was also put to use in a study of T cells in Graves' hyperthyroidism and ophthalmopathy.

The sequencing here drew on peripheral blood mononuclear cells (PBMCs), taken at new diagnosis, from a patient treated with antithyroid drugs. Source of these receptors: a woman in her twenties or thirties with Graves disease.

This clonotype was counted at least ten times. The V gene is TRBV6-5, the J gene TRBJ2-7; weak D call: TRBD2 (6 bases). V was cut by 0 bases and J by 2 bases, with 14 bases left in between. Germline V lookup: CDR1 MNHEY, CDR2 SVGAGI. CDR3 size: 16 residues. Here the CDR3 reads CASSYSIRGWTYEQYF. In nucleotides, the CDR3 is TGTGCCAGCAGTTACTCTATCCGGGGGTGGACCTACGAGCAGTACTTC.

Ten or more counts support this clonotype. CDR3 residues: CASSLDGTSGNEQYF. CDR3 DNA: TGTGCCAGCAGCTTAGACGGGACTAGCGGGAACGAGCAGTACTTC. This rearrangement joins TRBV11-2 to TRBJ2-7; 13 nucleotides agree with TRBD2. The CDR3 is made up of 15 amino acids. Trimming took 0 bases from V and 5 from J; bases not matched to a gene: 1. Germline V CDR1 and CDR2: SGHAT, FQNNGV.

This clonotype was picked up many times. For the CDR3, the DNA is TGCAGCGTTGGGCCAGTGAAATACAATGAGCAGTTCTTC. It translates to CSVGPVKYNEQFF. The chain is built from TRBV29-1 and TRBJ2-1; D is ambiguous. CDR1 SQVTM and CDR2 ANQGSEA come from the germline V gene. The CDR3 has 13 residues. The V end was cut by 4 bases, the J end by 4 bases, with 11 bases between.

This clonotype was observed many times. The rearrangement uses TRBV5-1 and TRBJ2-1; TRBD2 matches 12 bases. V was pared by 5 bases and J by 6 bases, with 3 bases of the junction left unmatched. The CDR3 has 14 amino acids. CDR1 and CDR2 from the germline V gene are SGHRS and YFSETQ. DNA for the CDR3: TGCGCCAGCAGTGTACTAGCGGGAGGCAATGAGCAGTTCTTC. It yields the protein CASSVLAGGNEQFF.

This clonotype occurred many times. This rearrangement joins TRBV18 to TRBJ2-7; D is unresolved. The V gene lost 3 bases and the J gene lost 7 bases, with 10 bases spanning the gap. Germline CDR1 and CDR2: KGHSH and LQKENI. The CDR3 has 12 amino acids. Here the CDR3 reads CASSPADGEQYF. As DNA, the CDR3 is TGTGCCAGCTCACCTGCTGATGGAGAGCAGTACTTC.

This clonotype was seen at least ten times. This chain links TRBV18 with TRBJ2-7; D possibly corresponds to TRBD2 (6 bases). The CDR3 extends over 13 amino acids. V was shortened by 3 bases and J by 2 bases, with 8 bases between the two germline ends. CDR1 KGHSH and CDR2 LQKENI come from the germline V gene. CDR3 loop: CASSPRETYEQYF. As DNA, the CDR3 is TGTGCCAGCTCACCCCGGGAGACCTACGAGCAGTACTTC.

The chain links TRBV4-1 to TRBJ1-1, with no clear D. The length of the CDR3 is 14 residues. CDR1 MGHRA and CDR2 YSYEKL come from the germline V gene. V lost 0 bases and J lost 7, with 12 bases in between. The CDR3 loop reads CASSQDLGLLEAFF. In DNA, the CDR3 is TGCGCCAGCAGCCAAGATCTAGGCCTACTTGAAGCTTTCTTT.

In its sample, this clonotype was seen many times. The chain is built from TRBV30 and TRBJ1-5; D is undetermined. Germline V CDR1 and CDR2: GTSNPN, SVGIG (reference sequence). The CDR3 has 11 residues. The V end was cut by 5 bases, the J end by 6 bases, with 8 bases between. CDR3 sequence reads: CAWGVAQPQHF. In nucleotides, the CDR3 is TGTGCCTGGGGGGTGGCTCAGCCCCAGCATTTT.

This clonotype was seen many times. This chain links TRBV2 with TRBJ2-5, with 7 nucleotides matching TRBD2. The V gene's germline CDR1 is SNHLY and CDR2 FYNNEI. Germline trimming cut 7 bases from V and 2 bases from J; bases unmatched to any gene: 7. The length of the CDR3 is 14 residues. CDR3 residues: CASTGRTYQETQYF. The CDR3 coding sequence is TGTGCCAGCACCGGGAGGACTTATCAAGAGACCCAGTACTTC.

This clonotype was seen ten or more times. The V call is TRBV11-3, the J call TRBJ2-1, with a tentative D call TRBD2 (6 bases). CDR3 length equals 18 residues. The V end lost 1 base, the J end lost 6 bases, and 22 bases lay between the germline ends. The germline V gene has CDR1 SGHNT and CDR2 YENEEA. This CDR3 reads CASSLAGWDSPFSNEQFF. CDR3 in DNA: TGTGCCAGCAGCTTAGCCGGATGGGACTCACCCTTCTCCAATGAGCAGTTCTTC.

A few counts support this clonotype. The V gene is TRBV27, the J gene TRBJ2-5, with TRBD1 matching over 10 bases. V dropped 9 bases and J dropped 5; count of bases not matched to a gene: 9. The germline V gene has CDR1 MNHEY and CDR2 SMNVEV (reference sequence). The CDR3 length is 14 residues. In nucleotides, the CDR3 is TGTGCCAGTAGACAGGGGGCCAGGATGGAGACCCAGTACTTC. Translating it yields CASRQGARMETQYF.

The V call is TRBV19, the J call TRBJ2-1; 13 positions agree with TRBD2. V shed 4 bases, J shed 10 bases, and the junction held 7 bases outside the gene matches. CDR3 length: 15 amino acids. CDR1 is LNHDA and CDR2 is SQIVND in the germline V gene (reference sequence). CDR3 loop: CASSTLAGGPREQFF. As DNA, the CDR3 is TGTGCCAGTAGTACACTAGCGGGAGGGCCACGGGAGCAGTTCTTC.

V and J are TRBV15 and TRBJ1-1; D unresolved. Trimming took off 0 bases at V and 1 base at J, with 12 bases between the two ends. The germline V gene has CDR1 LNHNV and CDR2 YYDKDF (reference sequence). CDR3 length: 16 residues. CDR3 amino acids: CATSRDVAGKNTEAFF. CDR3 DNA: TGTGCCACCAGCAGAGATGTGGCCGGGAAGAACACTGAAGCTTTCTTT.

V usage is TRBV16 and J usage is TRBJ2-4; a weak D match, TRBD2 (6 bases). V gave up 0 bases and J gave up 2 bases, with 8 bases separating them. CDR3 size: 15 residues. CDR1 is KGHSY, CDR2 FQNENV, per germline. In DNA, the CDR3 is TGTGCCAGCAGCCAATCCGCGGGGTCCAAAAACATTCAGTACTTC. Translated, it gives CASSQSAGSKNIQYF.

V and J are TRBV19 and TRBJ1-2; 7 bases line up with TRBD1. The CDR3 has 12 amino acids. Germline V CDR1 and CDR2: LNHDA, SQIVND (reference sequence). V was pared by 9 bases and J by 4 bases, with 5 bases of the junction left unmatched. The CDR3 loop reads CASSGTVYGYTF. In nucleotides, the CDR3 is TGTGCCAGCTCCGGGACAGTCTATGGCTACACCTTC.

This clonotype was observed a handful of times. The chain joins TRBV9 to TRBJ2-2; 10 nucleotides match TRBD2. The length of the CDR3 is 19 residues. With V trimmed by 3 bases and J by 1 base, 12 bases remained unmatched. The V gene's germline CDR1 is SGDLS and CDR2 YYNGEE. CDR3 bases: TGTGCCAGCAGCGATCCGGGACTAGCGATAAGGGAGAACACCGGGGAGCTGTTTTTT. This sequence encodes CASSDPGLAIRENTGELFF.